What follows are 25 T cell receptor beta chains derived from one specimen sequenced in a study of cytomegalovirus exposure and HLA in healthy donors. PCR used 60 Vbeta primers and 13 Jbeta primers. Clones were read by immunoSEQ multiplex PCR, and TCRdb kept only the in-frame ones, dropping some. The repertoire holds about 43,000 clones, with approximately 77% as singletons. The sequencing input was PBMCs. The receptors were gathered from a man aged 25-40 years in good health and CMV-seronegative.

The chain has TRBV6-5 and TRBJ2-7, with D tentatively TRBD2 (5 bases). The CDR3 runs to 14 residues. Germline CDR1 and CDR2: MNHEY and SVGAGI. V was trimmed by 6 bases and J by 7 bases, leaving 19 bases between them. The CDR3 nucleotides are TGTGCCAGCAGGGTAGGTCCGGCGACGGGGGAGCAGTACTTC. This encodes CASRVGPATGEQYF.

V usage is TRBV7-8 and J usage is TRBJ1-4; 9 nucleotides line up with TRBD1. From germline, CDR1 is SGHVS and CDR2 FQNEAQ. The CDR3 totals 15 residues. Unmatched junction bases numbered 7, after V lost 5 bases and J lost 6 bases. Here the CDR3 reads CASSRRDRVHEKLFF. DNA for the CDR3: TGTGCCAGCAGCCGCCGGGACAGGGTACATGAAAAACTGTTTTTT.

The chain employs TRBV19 and TRBJ1-5; 9 bases align to TRBD1. This CDR3 spans 18 amino acids. With V trimmed by 5 bases and J by 1 base, 12 bases remained unmatched. The germline V gene encodes CDR1 LNHDA and CDR2 SQIVND (reference sequence). CDR3 residues: CASSLNAGTGLSNQPQHF. CDR3 bases: TGTGCCAGTAGTTTAAACGCCGGGACAGGGTTGAGCAATCAGCCCCAGCATTTT.

The chain has TRBV5-4 and TRBJ1-2; D gene uncertain. This CDR3 is built from 14 residues. Trimming left V 0 bases short and J 6 bases short, with 12 bases between. CDR1 is SGHNT, CDR2 YYREEE, per germline (reference sequence). CDR3 protein: CASSLAAWGDGYTF. CDR3 DNA: TGTGCCAGCAGCTTGGCCGCTTGGGGAGATGGCTACACCTTC.

This clone has just a few counts. V and J are TRBV25-1 and TRBJ2-7, with D hard to call. This CDR3 is built from 12 residues. Germline V gene lookup returns CDR1 MGHDK and CDR2 SYGVNS. Trimming removed 4 bases from V and 9 bases from J, with 13 bases in between. The chain's CDR3 is CASSGSFARQYF. In DNA, the CDR3 is TGTGCCAGCAGTGGGTCTTTTGCTAGGCAGTACTTC.

The chain couples TRBV7-9 to TRBJ2-5, with a possible D match to TRBD2 (5 bases). This CDR3 has 15 residues. Trimming shortened V by 5 bases and J by 2 bases, and 15 bases separated the two germline ends. Germline lookup yields CDR1 SEHNR and CDR2 FQNEAQ (reference sequence). The CDR3 region is CASSHLRGGQETQYF. The CDR3 DNA is TGTGCCAGCAGCCATCTCCGCGGCGGGCAAGAGACCCAGTACTTC.

This rearrangement joins TRBV19 to TRBJ1-5, with D uncertain. V was cut by 0 bases and J by 2 bases, with 14 bases left in between. CDR1 and CDR2 (germline): LNHDA, SQIVND (reference sequence). The CDR3 consists of 17 residues. As DNA, the CDR3 is TGTGCCAGTAGTATAGAGGTCACGGCCGGGGGCAATCAGCCCCAGCATTTT. Residues: CASSIEVTAGGNQPQHF.

The chain combines TRBV6-5 with TRBJ1-1; 9 bases line up with TRBD1. The germline V gene has CDR1 MNHEY and CDR2 SVGAGI. V lost 6 bases and J lost 4; bases outside the gene matches: 3. This CDR3 is built from 13 residues. The CDR3 sequence: CASRGTGSTEAFF. The CDR3 nucleotides are TGTGCCAGCAGGGGGACAGGGAGCACTGAAGCTTTCTTT.

J is TRBJ1-4 and V is TRBV19, with TRBD1 matching 9 bases. Germline V gene sequence: CDR1 LNHDA, CDR2 SQIVND (reference sequence). V was clipped by 3 bases and J by 5 bases; unmatched bases: 4. This CDR3 has 15 residues. CDR3 DNA: TGTGCCAGTAGTATTTCACAGGGGGCGAATGAAAAACTGTTTTTT. Its protein is CASSISQGANEKLFF.

This clone was counted between two and nine times. The chain joins TRBV29-1 to TRBJ1-2; 8 nucleotides agree with TRBD1. This CDR3 has 13 amino acids. V shed 4 bases and J 5 bases; nucleotides not matched to a gene: 6. Germline loops: CDR1 SQVTM, CDR2 ANQGSEA. The CDR3 coding sequence is TGCAGCGTTGCGTGGACAGGGTCTTATGGCTACACCTTC. As protein: CSVAWTGSYGYTF.

The genes are TRBV2 and TRBJ1-2, with 8 bases fitting TRBD1. Looked up from germline, CDR1 is SNHLY and CDR2 is FYNNEI. V lost 3 bases to trimming and J lost 6 bases; unmatched junction nucleotides: 6. This CDR3 is built from 14 residues. The CDR3 DNA reads TGTGCCAGCAGTGACAGCAGGGGGCTCCATGGCTACACCTTC. Its translation: CASSDSRGLHGYTF.

V usage is TRBV13 and J usage is TRBJ2-7, with 12 bases matching TRBD1. The germline V gene has CDR1 PRHDT and CDR2 FYEKMQ (reference sequence). V was clipped by 6 bases and J by 3 bases; unmatched bases: 12. The CDR3 is 17 amino acids. This chain's CDR3 is CASRPISGDRGLYEQYF. CDR3 nucleotide sequence: TGTGCCAGCAGACCAATCTCCGGGGACAGGGGGCTCTACGAGCAGTACTTC.

This sequence joins TRBV28 and TRBJ2-7; the D gene is possibly TRBD1 (7 bases). The CDR3 contains 21 residues. V was shortened by 1 base and J by 2 bases, with 30 bases between the two germline ends. The germline gives CDR1 MDHEN, CDR2 SYDVKM. The CDR3 region has the DNA TGTGCCAGCAGTTTATATTTAGGGGGGAGTACCGGGACAGAGTTTCCCTACGAGCAGTACTTC. It yields the protein CASSLYLGGSTGTEFPYEQYF.

The J gene is TRBJ2-7, the V gene TRBV7-2, with 7 bases lining up with TRBD2. This CDR3 has 14 residues. V lost 7 bases, J lost 6 bases, and 12 bases stayed unmatched. Germline V gene data show CDR1 as SGHTA and CDR2 as FQGNSA. CDR3 nucleotides: TGTGCCAGCACCACGGGACTACTTTCGAGCGAGCAGTACTTC. It translates to CASTTGLLSSEQYF.

In its sample, this clone was seen once. V and J are TRBV27 and TRBJ1-3, with TRBD1 as a possible D gene (5 bases). V was pared by 0 bases and J by 1 base, with 10 bases between. This CDR3 is built from 16 residues. CDR1 and CDR2 (germline): MNHEY, SMNVEV (reference sequence). The CDR3 DNA sequence: TGTGCCAGCAGTTTATCTTGGGGCCCGTCTGGAAACACCATATATTTT. This encodes CASSLSWGPSGNTIYF.

The gene calls are TRBV6-1 and TRBJ1-1; D is possibly TRBD1 (6 bases). Germline V CDR1 and CDR2: MNHNS, SASEGT. This CDR3 is 13 amino acids long. V lost 6 bases and J 1 base, leaving 9 bases between the germline ends. CDR3 in amino acids: CASRQGQNTEAFF. CDR3 in DNA: TGTGCCAGCAGGCAGGGGCAGAACACTGAAGCTTTCTTT.

This clone was recorded once. The chain joins TRBV23-1 to TRBJ2-1, with TRBD1 matching 9 bases. TRBV23-1 is designated an ORF whose function remains uncertain. Germline trimming cut 2 bases from V and 0 bases from J; bases unmatched to any gene: 11. The CDR3 length is 19 residues. The CDR3 here is CASSQDRGFLSISYNEQFF. The CDR3 DNA reads as TGCGCCAGCAGTCAAGACAGGGGGTTTTTATCTATCTCCTACAATGAGCAGTTCTTC.

The chain has TRBV11-2 and TRBJ1-5; 8 bases agree with TRBD1. After removal of 5 bases from V and 2 bases from J, the junction contained 2 bases not matched to a gene. The length of the CDR3 is 14 residues. Germline assignment: CDR1 SGHAT and CDR2 FQNNGV. The CDR3 DNA is TGTGCCAGCAGCCGGGGACAGGGCAATCAGCCCCAGCATTTT. This translates into CASSRGQGNQPQHF.

The chain employs TRBV28 and TRBJ2-5; tentative D call: TRBD1 (6 bases). The CDR3 length is 16 residues. The germline gives CDR1 MDHEN, CDR2 SYDVKM. Trimming took off 7 bases at V and 4 bases at J, with 22 bases between the two ends. This CDR3 is CASNRGAGVGRETQYF. CDR3 DNA: TGTGCCAGCAACAGAGGGGCAGGGGTAGGGAGAGAGACCCAGTACTTC.

In its sample, this clone was seen a few times. The gene calls are TRBV19 and TRBJ2-7; perhaps TRBD2 as D (5 bases). The CDR3 spans 13 residues. Germline V gene data show CDR1 as LNHDA and CDR2 as SQIVND (reference sequence). V gave up 5 bases and J gave up 3 bases, with 11 bases separating them. The CDR3 is CASSPRTVYEQYF. The CDR3 nucleotides read TGTGCCAGTAGTCCTCGGACTGTCTACGAGCAGTACTTC.

This clone appeared once. The J gene is TRBJ2-7, the V gene TRBV13; 7 bases are shared with TRBD2. Trimming at V came to 2 bases and at J to 2 bases, leaving 9 bases not matched to a gene. The CDR3 sequence is 16 residues long. CDR1 PRHDT and CDR2 FYEKMQ come from the germline V gene (reference sequence). The CDR3 region is CASSLLVERDPYEQYF. CDR3 nucleotide sequence: TGTGCCAGCAGCTTATTGGTAGAGCGGGATCCCTACGAGCAGTACTTC.

This chain links TRBV5-1 with TRBJ1-4; D call uncertain. The CDR3 is 15 residues long. V was shortened by 2 bases and J by 8 bases, with 16 bases between the two germline ends. Germline V gene sequence: CDR1 SGHRS, CDR2 YFSETQ. The chain's CDR3 is CASSLSGGEGEKLFF. Written as DNA, the CDR3 is TGCGCCAGCAGCTTATCAGGAGGCGAAGGAGAAAAACTGTTTTTT.

J is TRBJ1-5 and V is TRBV2; weak D call: TRBD1 (5 bases). V was trimmed by 7 bases and J by 5 bases, leaving 15 bases between them. The CDR3 sequence is 14 residues long. Germline loops: CDR1 SNHLY, CDR2 FYNNEI. The CDR3 protein is CASTDRTRDQPQHF. The CDR3 DNA reads TGTGCCAGCACTGATAGGACAAGAGATCAGCCCCAGCATTTT.

V gene TRBV4-3 combines with J gene TRBJ2-3; no firm D call. CDR3 length: 15 amino acids. Trimming stripped 1 base from V and 3 bases from J, with 11 bases between. CDR1 LGHNA and CDR2 YSLEER come from the germline V gene. CDR3 sequence (DNA): TGCGCCAGCAGCCAAGGAAGAGTACCTACAGATACGCAGTATTTT. It translates to CASSQGRVPTDTQYF.

V is TRBV19 and J is TRBJ1-5, with TRBD1 as a possible D gene (5 bases). Germline CDR1 is LNHDA and CDR2 is SQIVND (reference sequence). CDR3 length equals 16 residues. V dropped 3 bases and J dropped 6 bases, with 18 bases sitting between them. The CDR3 region has the DNA TGTGCCAGTAGTATGGGTTCAGGCGGCGGGGGTCAGCCCCAGCATTTT. As protein: CASSMGSGGGGQPQHF.